A selection of T cell receptor beta chains follows, all from one sample in a study of blood T cell repertoires in COVID-19. TCRdb's copy holds only in-frame clones and misses some; the assay was immunoSEQ multiplex PCR. The table shows tens of thousands of clones, with around four fifths occurring only once. Source material: peripheral blood. Every receptor here comes from a man aged 65 to 85 with acute or convalescent COVID-19. Each CDR3 is given with its conserved first and last residue. The D gene is left open where the match is weak.

j_call d_call v_call cdr3_aa cdr3_nt
TRBJ2-3 TRBD2 TRBV18 CASSLTSGPSTDTQYF TGTGCCAGCTCACTTACTAGCGGGCCGAGCACAGATACGCAGTATTTT
TRBJ2-7 - TRBV29-1 CSVLVSYEQYF TGCAGCGTTCTTGTCTCCTACGAGCAGTACTTC
TRBJ2-2 TRBD1 TRBV24-1 CATSDSSVRTGRVGELFF TGTGCCACCAGTGATTCAAGCGTACGGACAGGCCGAGTTGGGGAGCTGTTTTTT
TRBJ1-1 TRBD1 TRBV14 CASSHPGGADTEAFF TGTGCCAGCAGCCACCCAGGGGGCGCGGACACTGAAGCTTTCTTT
TRBJ1-5 TRBD1 TRBV19 CASRDRNSNQPQHF TGTGCCAGTAGGGACAGGAATAGCAATCAGCCCCAGCATTTT
TRBJ2-2 TRBD1 TRBV19 CASSIGGQVVPGELFF TGTGCCAGTAGTATTGGGGGACAGGTGGTCCCCGGGGAGCTGTTTTTT
TRBJ2-1 TRBD2 TRBV5-4 CASSFLRLAGEQFF TGTGCCAGCAGCTTCCTTCGGCTAGCGGGGGAGCAGTTCTTC
TRBJ2-2 TRBD1 TRBV5-1 CASSYYRGSAGELFF TGCGCCAGCAGCTACTACAGGGGGTCCGCCGGGGAGCTGTTTTTT
TRBJ2-7 - TRBV28 CASSTTRVYEQYF TGTGCCAGCAGTACGACGAGGGTCTACGAGCAGTACTTC
TRBJ2-5 TRBD1 TRBV2 CASVRDRQETQYF TGTGCCAGCGTAAGGGACAGGCAAGAGACCCAGTACTTC
TRBJ2-1 TRBD2 TRBV7-9 CASRKRLAGENEQFF TGTGCCAGCAGGAAAAGGCTAGCGGGAGAAAATGAGCAGTTCTTC
TRBJ2-6 - TRBV5-1 CASRGVTGANVLTF TGCGCCAGCAGAGGGGTAACTGGGGCCAACGTCCTGACTTTC
TRBJ1-4 TRBD1 TRBV19 CASSMDRATNEKLFF TGTGCCAGTAGTATGGACAGGGCAACTAATGAAAAACTGTTTTTT